The rows below give T cell receptor beta chains drawn from one sample of a study of cytomegalovirus exposure and HLA in healthy donors. Profiling relied on immunoSEQ multiplex PCR, and the TCRdb table lists in-frame clones only, not all of them. In the table there are 150,000 to 200,000 clones, 81% of which are singletons. Sequencing was done on a sample of PBMCs. These receptors originate from a man between 18 and 29 years old in good health and CMV-seronegative. Each CDR3 is given with its conserved first and last residue. The D gene is left open where the match is weak. Not every row has a clone size; where given, it reads once, few, many or a size class.

d_gene	v_gene	abundance	j_gene	CDR3aa	CDR3nt
NA	TRBV19	few	TRBJ1-6	CASSGVYNSPLHF	TGTGCCAGTAGCGGGGTCTATAATTCACCCCTCCACTTT
NA	TRBV6-5	NA	TRBJ1-3	CASSYLNTIYF	TGTGCCAGCAGTTATCTAAACACCATATATTTT
TRBD1	TRBV4-3	NA	TRBJ2-7	CASSQETGVGYEQYF	TGCGCCAGCAGCCAAGAGACAGGGGTAGGGTACGAGCAGTACTTC
NA	TRBV19	NA	TRBJ1-2	CASEDSRYGYTF	TGTGCCAGTGAGGACAGTCGATATGGCTACACCTTC
TRBD2	TRBV19	NA	TRBJ2-1	CASSIDPPAGGLYNEQFF	TGTGCCAGTAGTATAGATCCCCCAGCGGGAGGTTTGTACAATGAGCAGTTCTTC
NA	TRBV7-9	few	TRBJ2-1	CASIVPKGKAEQFF	TGTGCCAGCATCGTCCCCAAGGGGAAGGCTGAGCAGTTCTTC
NA	TRBV6-1	NA	TRBJ2-3	CASSPSTDTQYF	TGTGCCAGCAGTCCGTCCACAGATACGCAGTATTTT
NA	TRBV19	NA	TRBJ2-7	CASSQQATYEQYF	TGTGCCAGTAGTCAACAGGCTACCTACGAGCAGTACTTC
NA	TRBV7-9	NA	TRBJ1-1	CASSHRRGGQLNTEAFF	TGTGCCAGCAGCCACAGACGGGGGGGTCAGTTGAACACTGAAGCTTTCTTT
TRBD1	TRBV19	NA	TRBJ2-2	CASSNDRGRNTGELFF	TGTGCCAGTAGTAATGACAGGGGGCGGAACACCGGGGAGCTGTTTTTT
TRBD1	TRBV6-5	NA	TRBJ1-3	CASSGPGGTIYF	TGTGCCAGCAGTGGGCCAGGGGGCACCATATATTTT
NA	TRBV5-6	NA	TRBJ2-7	CASSSQTGLSYEQYF	TGTGCCAGCAGCTCGCAGACAGGCCTATCCTACGAGCAGTACTTC
NA	TRBV7-2	once	TRBJ2-7	CASSSDNYEQYF	TGTGCCAGCAGCTCAGACAACTACGAGCAGTACTTC
TRBD1	TRBV5-1	NA	TRBJ1-2	CASSGKDRAGIYGYTF	TGCGCCAGCAGCGGAAAGGACAGGGCAGGAATCTATGGCTACACCTTC
TRBD1	TRBV27	NA	TRBJ1-6	CASSLRQGTALNSPLHF	TGTGCCAGCAGTCTCAGACAGGGAACCGCCTTAAATTCACCCCTCCACTTT
TRBD1	TRBV28	NA	TRBJ1-3	CASSYHYQGANTIYF	TGTGCCAGCAGTTACCACTATCAGGGGGCAAACACCATATATTTT
TRBD2	TRBV10-3	few	TRBJ2-5	CAIGTSGRAGETQYF	TGTGCCATCGGGACTAGCGGGAGGGCCGGAGAGACCCAGTACTTC
TRBD2	TRBV6-5	once	TRBJ2-7	CASRTSGSGPYEQYF	TGTGCCAGCAGGACCAGCGGGAGCGGCCCCTACGAGCAGTACTTC
TRBD1	TRBV18	NA	TRBJ1-4	CASSPRDRVGEKLFF	TGTGCCAGCTCACCCCGGGACAGGGTGGGCGAAAAACTGTTTTTT
NA	TRBV4-3	NA	TRBJ1-2	CASSQAALQGRDGYTF	TGCGCCAGCAGCCAAGCTGCGCTTCAGGGGCGGGATGGCTACACCTTC
NA	TRBV6-5	NA	TRBJ2-4	CASSRGVEGIQYF	TGTGCCAGCAGCCGCGGGGTGGAAGGCATTCAGTACTTC
NA	TRBV6-5	NA	TRBJ1-2	CATSEVPYGYTF	TGTGCCACCTCAGAGGTACCATATGGCTACACCTTC
TRBD1	TRBV6-6	NA	TRBJ2-7	CASSYSGTGSDEQYF	TGTGCCAGCAGTTACTCCGGGACAGGGAGCGACGAGCAGTACTTC
NA	TRBV11-3	NA	TRBJ2-3	CASSLGQNTDTQYF	TGTGCCAGCAGCTTAGGACAGAACACAGATACGCAGTATTTT
TRBD1	TRBV7-2	once	TRBJ1-1	CASSGRGRLNTEAFF	TGTGCCAGCAGCGGCAGGGGGCGGCTGAACACTGAAGCTTTCTTT
NA	TRBV29-1	NA	TRBJ1-6	CSAAASYNSPLHF	TGCAGCGCGGCGGCCAGTTATAATTCACCCCTCCACTTT
TRBD1	TRBV27	NA	TRBJ2-2	CASSPLGQGTGRRGELFF	TGTGCCAGCAGTCCCTTGGGACAGGGGACCGGAAGACGAGGGGAGCTGTTTTTT
TRBD2	TRBV18	NA	TRBJ2-3	CASSLLAGVSTDTQYF	TGTGCCAGCTCACTTCTAGCGGGGGTTAGCACAGATACGCAGTATTTT
TRBD2	TRBV10-3	NA	TRBJ2-3	CAISARLAGGPASTDTQYF	TGTGCCATCAGTGCGAGACTAGCGGGGGGGCCAGCTAGCACAGATACGCAGTATTTT